Described below is a single TCR beta chain sequence and its context. As yet, its antigen is unknown. A read error is possible here, since a much larger clone lies one base away. The data derive from a study of breast tumors, draining lymph nodes, adjacent tissues. Study-level results: Tumor and nontumor repertoires were significantly more similar in luminal-like than in basal-like breast cancer. Tumor T cell lymph node origin was a supported hypothesis, not proven. Data fit most tumor T cells coming from lymph node, expanding in tumor. Tumor repertoires ranked between lymph nodes and nontumor tissue in diversity, with V and J gene preferences.

TCRdb re-derived calls from the multiplex PCR reads in MiXCR, one entry per CDR3 protein. Of some 230,000 distinct CDR3 sequences in the sample, around 34% were seen once. Samples came from axillary lymph nodes draining the breast cancer. The CDR3 runs 15 residues. Germline CDR1 SGDLS, CDR2 YYNGEE. Sequencing was carried out using axillary lymph node tissue. The TCR was taken from a female donor with breast cancer. Some clones in this sample may be carry-over from other donors' samples. The genes are TRBV9 and TRBJ2-7; D is uncertain. The DNA for the CDR3 is TGTGCCAGCAGCGTAGATGAAGGCCGCGCTTACGAGCCGTACTTC. This sequence encodes CASSVDEGRAYEPYF.